This is a list of T cell receptor beta chains from one sample in a study of shared clonotypes between healthy human individuals. The assay was immunoSEQ multiplex PCR, and TCRdb's table has in-frame clones only and misses some. The sample contains about 2.4 million clones, just over 90% of which appear only once. The sequenced sample consisted of naive CD4+ T cells sorted from blood. The receptors derive from a man between 18 and 29 years old in good health. CDR3s include the opening cysteine and the closing phenylalanine or tryptophan. Fields, in order: clone size, V gene, D gene, J gene, CDR3 DNA, CDR3 protein. The D gene is left open where the match is weak. The size field is filled for only some rows; it gives once, few, many or a size class.

-	TRBV7-2	TRBD2	TRBJ2-3	TGTGCCAGCAGCTTAATAATAAGGTCGGGAGGAATCAGAGATACGCAGTATTTT	CASSLIIRSGGIRDTQYF
-	TRBV7-2	-	TRBJ1-6	TGTGCCAGCAGCTTTCAGAATTCACCCCTCCACTTT	CASSFQNSPLHF
-	TRBV5-1	TRBD2	TRBJ2-5	TGCGCCAGCAGCTTGGGCACTAGCGGGCTTTACAGCCAAGAGACCCAGTACTTC	CASSLGTSGLYSQETQYF
-	TRBV19	-	TRBJ1-2	TGTGCCAGTAGTATCAGTGCAGGGGATGGCTACACCTTC	CASSISAGDGYTF
-	TRBV4-1	-	TRBJ1-6	TGCGCCAGCAGCCAAGCGTCACCAAATAATTCACCCCTCCACTTT	CASSQASPNNSPLHF
-	TRBV30	-	TRBJ2-7	TGTGCCTGGAGTTTTAGGCGGGGACTGGGTGAGCAGTACTTC	CAWSFRRGLGEQYF
-	TRBV25-1	-	TRBJ1-5	TGTGCCAGCAGTGAATCAGGTTTTGATCAGCCCCAGCATTTT	CASSESGFDQPQHF
-	TRBV5-1	TRBD2	TRBJ2-1	TGCGCCAGCAGGGCCGGGACTAGCGGGACTCGTGAGCAGTTCTTC	CASRAGTSGTREQFF
-	TRBV9	TRBD2	TRBJ2-2	TGTGCCAGCAGCTGGCTAGCGGGAGGGTCCACCGGGGAGCTGTTTTTT	CASSWLAGGSTGELFF
few	TRBV7-9	-	TRBJ1-1	TGTGCCAGCAGTAACACTCAGGGTCCGGCTTTCTTT	CASSNTQGPAFF
-	TRBV4-3	-	TRBJ2-1	TGCGCCAGCCTGAAAAAGCCAAGCTCCTACAATGAGCAGTTCTTC	CASLKKPSSYNEQFF
-	TRBV6-6	-	TRBJ2-7	TGTGCCAGCAGGAGGGGATCCTACGAGCAGTACTTC	CASRRGSYEQYF
-	TRBV11-2	TRBD2	TRBJ2-5	TGTGCCAGTCGAGCGGGGGGCCTCCAAGAGACCCAGTACTTC	CASRAGGLQETQYF
few	TRBV30	TRBD1	TRBJ1-1	TGTGCCTGGAGTGAGACAGGGAGTGAAGCTTTCTTT	CAWSETGSEAFF
-	TRBV4-2	-	TRBJ2-7	TGTGCCAGCAGCGAAGATCACCCTTTAGAGCAGTACTTC	CASSEDHPLEQYF